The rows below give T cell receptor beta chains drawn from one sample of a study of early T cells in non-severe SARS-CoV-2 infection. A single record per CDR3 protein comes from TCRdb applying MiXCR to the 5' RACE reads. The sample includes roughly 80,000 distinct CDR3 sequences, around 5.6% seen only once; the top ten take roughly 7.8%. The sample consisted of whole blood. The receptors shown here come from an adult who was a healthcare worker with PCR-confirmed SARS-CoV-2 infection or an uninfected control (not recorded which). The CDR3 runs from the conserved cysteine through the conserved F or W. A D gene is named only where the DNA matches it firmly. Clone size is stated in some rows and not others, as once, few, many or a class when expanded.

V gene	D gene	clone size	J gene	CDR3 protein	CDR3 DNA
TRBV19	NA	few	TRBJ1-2	CASSIYSPGRVYGYTF	TGTGCCAGTAGTATTTATTCCCCGGGACGGGTCTATGGCTACACCTTC
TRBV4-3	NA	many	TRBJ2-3	CASSQEPGPSTDTQYF	TGCGCCAGCAGCCAAGAACCGGGACCAAGCACAGATACGCAGTATTTT
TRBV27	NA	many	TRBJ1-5	CASSLGGWNQPQHF	TGTGCCAGCAGTTTAGGGGGTTGGAATCAGCCCCAGCATTTT
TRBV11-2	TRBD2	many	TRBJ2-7	CASSLGGPIEQYF	TGTGCCAGCAGCTTGGGAGGGCCTATCGAGCAGTACTTC
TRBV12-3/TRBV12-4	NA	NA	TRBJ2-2	CASSFGGNTGELFF	TGTGCCAGCAGTTTCGGGGGGAACACCGGGGAGCTGTTTTTT
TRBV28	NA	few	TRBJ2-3	CASSPVGMNTDTQYF	TGTGCCAGCAGTCCCGTAGGGATGAACACAGATACGCAGTATTTT
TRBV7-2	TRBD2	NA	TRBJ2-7	CASSPEGRAVYEQYF	TGTGCCAGCAGCCCAGAGGGGAGGGCGGTTTACGAGCAGTACTTC
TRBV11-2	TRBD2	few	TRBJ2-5	CASRFPHAGGKETQYF	TGTGCCAGCAGGTTCCCCCACGCGGGAGGGAAAGAGACCCAGTACTTC
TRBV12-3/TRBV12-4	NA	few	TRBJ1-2	CASSLAGAGGYTF	TGTGCCAGCAGTTTAGCAGGGGCTGGTGGCTACACCTTC
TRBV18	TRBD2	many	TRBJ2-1	CASSPGTSGQSEQFF	TGTGCCAGCTCACCCGGGACTAGCGGTCAGAGTGAGCAGTTCTTC
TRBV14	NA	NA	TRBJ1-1	CASSQGGPLMNTEAFF	TGTGCCAGCAGCCAGGGGGGCCCTCTGATGAACACTGAAGCTTTCTTT
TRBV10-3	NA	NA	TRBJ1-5	CAISGTDSNQPQHF	TGTGCCATCAGTGGGACAGATAGCAATCAGCCCCAGCATTTT
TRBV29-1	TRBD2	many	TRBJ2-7	CSAVTSGSSYEQYF	TGCAGCGCAGTGACTAGCGGGAGCTCCTACGAGCAGTACTTC
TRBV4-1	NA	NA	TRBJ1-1	CASSQVGNTEAFF	TGCGCCAGCAGCCAAGTTGGGAACACTGAAGCTTTCTTT
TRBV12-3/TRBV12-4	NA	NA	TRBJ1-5	CASSEQNQPQHF	TGTGCCAGCAGTGAACAGAATCAGCCCCAGCATTTT
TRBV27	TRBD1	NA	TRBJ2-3	CANRQGARTDTQYF	TGTGCCAACAGACAGGGGGCCCGCACAGATACGCAGTATTTT
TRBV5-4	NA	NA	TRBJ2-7	CASSLDGREQYF	TGTGCCAGCAGCTTGGATGGGAGAGAGCAGTACTTC
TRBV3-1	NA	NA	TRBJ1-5	CASSQTGTGQPQHF	TGTGCCAGCAGCCAAACAGGGACCGGCCAGCCCCAGCATTTT
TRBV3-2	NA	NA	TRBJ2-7	CASSQDRREQYF	TGTGCCAGCAGCCAAGATCGGAGGGAGCAGTACTTC
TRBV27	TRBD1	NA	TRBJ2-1	CASSLHRDSNEQFF	TGTGCCAGCAGTTTGCACAGGGACAGCAATGAGCAGTTCTTC
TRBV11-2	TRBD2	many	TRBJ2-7	CASSPVRREGAYEQYF	TGTGCCAGCAGCCCAGTACGGCGGGAGGGTGCGTACGAGCAGTACTTC
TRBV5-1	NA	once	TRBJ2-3	CASSPHRESTDTQYF	TGCGCCAGCAGCCCGCACAGGGAGAGCACAGATACGCAGTATTTT
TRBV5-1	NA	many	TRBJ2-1	CASSLGTQGSEQFF	TGCGCCAGCAGCCTCGGGACTCAGGGTAGTGAGCAGTTCTTC
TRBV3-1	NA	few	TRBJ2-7	CASSQGGSRYEQYF	TGTGCCAGCAGCCAAGGGGGGTCGCGCTACGAGCAGTACTTC
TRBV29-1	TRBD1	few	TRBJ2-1	CSAWTGGAVNEQFF	TGCAGCGCCTGGACAGGGGGCGCTGTCAATGAGCAGTTCTTC
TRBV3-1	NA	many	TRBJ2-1	CASSQRQGGSYNEQFF	TGTGCCAGCAGCCAAAGACAGGGAGGCTCCTACAATGAGCAGTTCTTC
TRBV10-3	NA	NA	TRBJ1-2	CAISESIEGRAVYGYTF	TGTGCCATCAGTGAGTCGATTGAGGGCAGGGCCGTCTATGGCTACACCTTC
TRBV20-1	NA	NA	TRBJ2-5	CSARDLSRGSASGETQYF	TGCAGTGCTAGAGATTTATCTCGGGGATCCGCTTCGGGCGAGACCCAGTACTTC
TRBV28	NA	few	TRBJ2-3	CASRDPGSTDTQYF	TGTGCCAGCAGAGACCCCGGGAGCACAGATACGCAGTATTTT
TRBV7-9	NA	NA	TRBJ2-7	CASSSTRGYYEQYF	TGTGCCAGCAGCTCCACGCGGGGATACTACGAGCAGTACTTC
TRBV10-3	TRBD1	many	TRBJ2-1	CAISESGTDRSSGGQFF	TGTGCCATCAGTGAGTCCGGCACGGACAGGTCCAGTGGTGGGCAGTTCTTC
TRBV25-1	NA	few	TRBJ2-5	CASSEVDSKETQYF	TGTGCCAGCAGTGAGGTAGACTCTAAAGAGACCCAGTACTTC
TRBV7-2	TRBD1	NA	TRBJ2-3	CASSEQGFLSTDTQYF	TGTGCCAGCAGCGAACAGGGGTTCCTTAGCACAGATACGCAGTATTTT
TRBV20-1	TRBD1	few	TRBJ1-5	CSASKDRGTVQPQHF	TGCAGTGCTAGCAAAGACAGGGGGACGGTACAGCCCCAGCATTTT
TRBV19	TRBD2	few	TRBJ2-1	CASSRGLAGGYNEQFF	TGTGCCAGTAGTAGAGGACTAGCGGGAGGCTACAATGAGCAGTTCTTC